The next 5 T cell receptor beta chains were all read from a single sample in a study of shared clonotypes between healthy human individuals. Assay: immunoSEQ multiplex PCR; the TCRdb copy retains only in-frame clones and omits some. Among just over 2,000,000 clones listed, roughly 94% were seen once. Sample: naive CD4+ T cells sorted from blood. Documented subset: CD45RA+ positively selected. The source is a man aged 18 to 30 in good health.

The rearrangement joins TRBV6-5 to TRBJ2-2; maybe TRBD2 (5 bases). With 2 bases removed from V and 4 bases from J, the gap between germline ends came to 14 bases. The CDR3 totals 16 residues. From germline, CDR1 is MNHEY and CDR2 SVGAGI. CDR3 protein: CASSYHRGRGTGELFF. The CDR3 bases are TGTGCCAGCAGTTACCACCGGGGTCGAGGCACCGGGGAGCTGTTTTTT.

Only one count was recorded for this clone. Other nucleotide sequences from this sample produce the same CDR3. V usage is TRBV29-1 and J usage is TRBJ1-1; TRBD1 aligns across 10 bases. Unmatched junction bases numbered 4, after V lost 7 bases and J lost 2 bases. This CDR3 is built from 13 residues. Per the germline V gene, CDR1 is SQVTM and CDR2 is ANQGSEA. The CDR3 DNA reads as TGCAGCGCAAGGACAGGGGGTAACACTGAAGCTTTCTTT. Translating it yields CSARTGGNTEAFF.

The rearrangement uses TRBV9 and TRBJ2-1; 11 positions match TRBD2. V shed 0 bases, J shed 8 bases, and the junction held 4 bases outside the gene matches. CDR3 size: 15 residues. The V gene's germline CDR1 is SGDLS and CDR2 YYNGEE. Written as DNA, the CDR3 is TGTGCCAGCAGCGTAGGTAGCGGGAGGGAACATGAGCAGTTCTTC. It encodes CASSVGSGREHEQFF.

V usage is TRBV19 and J usage is TRBJ1-2; D may be TRBD1 (5 bases). Per germline, CDR1 LNHDA and CDR2 SQIVND (reference sequence). V was trimmed by 3 bases and J by 2 bases, leaving 16 bases between them. The CDR3 has 16 residues. CDR3 sequence (DNA): TGTGCCAGTAGTATGCTTTTGGGGGGGATAAACTATGGCTACACCTTC. It codes for CASSMLLGGINYGYTF.

This clone was counted once. The gene calls are TRBV27 and TRBJ2-3, with 11 bases lining up with TRBD2. Per germline, CDR1 MNHEY and CDR2 SMNVEV (reference sequence). The CDR3 totals 16 residues. Trimming removed 3 bases from V and 6 bases from J; junction bases left unmatched: 8. The CDR3 DNA reads TGTGCCAGCAGTTTCGGGACTAGCGGAGCGATTGATACGCAGTATTTT. Protein sequence: CASSFGTSGAIDTQYF.